The 29 T cell receptor beta chains below all came from one sample that was sequenced in a study of cytomegalovirus exposure and HLA in healthy donors. Method: immunoSEQ multiplex PCR; TCRdb's copy keeps in-frame clones and lacks some. This table holds 220,000 or so clones, less than 85% found once. The material sequenced was PBMCs. The receptors originated from a woman under 30 in good health and CMV-seronegative.

This chain connects TRBV30 to TRBJ1-6; D not resolved. This CDR3 is 13 amino acids long. The germline V gene has CDR1 GTSNPN and CDR2 SVGIG (reference sequence). Trimming shortened V by 4 bases and J by 8 bases, and 12 bases separated the two germline ends. CDR3 DNA: TGTGCCTGGACGTTAGGGTATGATTCACCCCTCCACTTT. Its translation is CAWTLGYDSPLHF. Full variable domain (rest looked up from reference TRBV30 and TRBJ1-6): SQTIHQWPATLVQPVGSPLSLECTVEGTSNPNLYWYRQAAGRGLQLLFYSVGIGQISSEVPQNLSASRPQDRQFILSSKKLLLSDSGFYLCAWTLGYDSPLHFGNGTRLTVT.

The J gene is TRBJ1-2, the V gene TRBV20-1; D call uncertain. This CDR3 is 11 amino acids long. Germline CDR1 and CDR2: DFQATT and SNEGSKA (reference sequence). V dropped 5 bases and J dropped 7 bases, with 11 bases sitting between them. CDR3 bases: TGCAGTGCTGACTTAGTAAGTGGCTACACCTTC. It codes for CSADLVSGYTF.

The chain links TRBV27 to TRBJ1-2, with D possibly being TRBD1 (5 bases). V shed 2 bases and J shed 2 bases, with 12 bases lying between them. The CDR3 is 15 residues long. Per germline, CDR1 MNHEY and CDR2 SMNVEV (reference sequence). DNA for the CDR3: TGTGCCAGCAGTTTAAAGGGGCACCCAAACTATGGCTACACCTTC. Translation: CASSLKGHPNYGYTF.

The table lists this clone with a count of one. The rearrangement uses TRBV18 and TRBJ2-5; 11 bases are shared with TRBD2. V shed 6 bases, J shed 2 bases, and the junction held 11 bases outside the gene matches. In germline, CDR1 is KGHSH, CDR2 LQKENI. The CDR3 covers 17 residues. CDR3 amino acids: CASSTRGGLAAQETQYF. CDR3 DNA: TGTGCCAGCTCGACCCGGGGGGGACTAGCGGCTCAAGAGACCCAGTACTTC. The variable domain in full, with the rest retrieved from reference TRBV18 and TRBJ2-5, is NAGVMQNPRHLVRRRGQEARLRCSPMKGHSHVYWYRQLPEEGLKFMVYLQKENIIDESGMPKERFSAEFPKEGPSILRIQQVVRGDSAAYFCASSTRGGLAAQETQYFGPGTRLLVL.

Remarks on this clone: Other DNA sequences in this sample translate to the same CDR3. The gene calls are TRBV28 and TRBJ1-2; 11 nucleotides match TRBD1. After removal of 3 bases from V and 2 bases from J, the junction contained 2 bases not matched to a gene. Looked up from germline, CDR1 is MDHEN and CDR2 is SYDVKM. This CDR3 contains 15 residues. For the CDR3, the DNA is TGTGCCAGCAGTTTGGGGACAGGGGGAAACTATGGCTACACCTTC. The encoded protein is CASSLGTGGNYGYTF.

CDR3 in DNA: TGTGCCAGCAGTTTATCTGAGTCTAGCCAAGAGACCCAGTACTTC. Protein sequence: CASSLSESSQETQYF. The rearrangement joins TRBV27 to TRBJ2-5; the D is unclear. CDR1 and CDR2 from the germline V gene are MNHEY and SMNVEV (reference sequence). This CDR3 is 15 amino acids long. V lost 0 bases to trimming and J lost 1 base, with 9 bases between them.

The chain has TRBV19 and TRBJ2-7, with 8 bases matching TRBD2. The germline CDR1 and CDR2 sequences are LNHDA and SQIVND (reference sequence). This CDR3 is 15 amino acids long. The ends lost 4 bases at V and 3 bases at J; junction bases unmatched: 8. The CDR3 is CASSTDAGGVYEQYF. The CDR3, as DNA: TGTGCCAGTAGTACCGACGCCGGGGGGGTCTACGAGCAGTACTTC.

This sequence joins TRBV5-1 and TRBJ2-7; 8 nucleotides agree with TRBD1. The V segment lost 4 bases and the J segment 0 bases; nucleotides outside the gene matches: 9. This CDR3 comprises 16 residues. Germline assignment: CDR1 SGHRS and CDR2 YFSETQ. This chain's CDR3 is CASSPGGRASSYEQYF. CDR3 coding DNA: TGCGCCAGCAGCCCAGGGGGCAGGGCCTCCTCCTACGAGCAGTACTTC. The variable domain in full, completed from reference TRBV5-1 and TRBJ2-7, reads KAGVTQTPRYLIKTRGQQVTLSCSPISGHRSVSWYQQTPGQGLQFLFEYFSETQRNKGNFPGRFSGRQFSNSRSEMNVSTLELGDSALYLCASSPGGRASSYEQYFGPGTRLTVT.

The V and J genes are TRBV5-1 and TRBJ2-2, with D perhaps TRBD2 (6 bases). CDR3 length: 15 amino acids. Trimming took 4 bases from V and 4 from J, leaving 14 bases between them. Germline V gene lookup returns CDR1 SGHRS and CDR2 YFSETQ. The CDR3 coding sequence is TGCGCCAGCAGCAGTGACGGGAGAACCACCGGGGAGCTGTTTTTT. This gives the protein CASSSDGRTTGELFF.

The CDR3 spells CASSRRGGNYGYTF. Written as DNA, the CDR3 is TGTGCCAGCAGTCGTCGGGGGGGTAACTATGGCTACACCTTC. This rearrangement joins TRBV28 to TRBJ1-2; possibly TRBD1 for D (5 bases). The V end was cut by 5 bases, the J end by 1 base, with 11 bases between. CDR1 is MDHEN and CDR2 is SYDVKM in the germline V gene. The CDR3 is 14 amino acids.

This chain connects TRBV28 to TRBJ1-3, with D unresolved. The germline CDR1 and CDR2 sequences are MDHEN and SYDVKM. V lost 2 bases and J lost 0, with 5 bases in between. The CDR3 spans 14 residues. The CDR3 spells CASSLASSGNTIYF. The CDR3 bases are TGTGCCAGCAGTTTAGCTAGCTCTGGAAACACCATATATTTT.

This clone was seen a few times. The V gene is TRBV18, the J gene TRBJ2-7; 10 nucleotides match TRBD1. Unmatched junction bases numbered 1, after V lost 5 bases and J lost 0 bases. The length of the CDR3 is 14 residues. Germline V gene lookup returns CDR1 KGHSH and CDR2 LQKENI. CDR3 region: CASSGQGDSYEQYF. The CDR3 bases are TGTGCCAGCTCAGGACAGGGGGACTCCTACGAGCAGTACTTC.

The chain recombines TRBV2 with TRBJ1-2; D is unclear. This CDR3 spans 14 amino acids. Trimming took 3 bases from V and 3 from J, leaving 11 bases between them. Germline V gene lookup returns CDR1 SNHLY and CDR2 FYNNEI. In DNA, the CDR3 is TGTGCCAGCAGTGATGGAGGGTTCGACTATGGCTACACCTTC. This sequence encodes CASSDGGFDYGYTF.

V is TRBV27 and J is TRBJ2-1; 9 nucleotides align to TRBD1. Germline V gene lookup returns CDR1 MNHEY and CDR2 SMNVEV (reference sequence). V was clipped by 3 bases and J by 7 bases; unmatched bases: 7. The CDR3 is 15 residues long. The CDR3 region has the DNA TGTGCCAGCAGTTTGTTAGAGGACAGGGGTAATGAGCAGTTCTTC. Its protein product is CASSLLEDRGNEQFF.

The chain has TRBV29-1 and TRBJ2-3, with D hard to call. Germline CDR1 SQVTM, CDR2 ANQGSEA. Trimming stripped 6 bases from V and 2 bases from J, with 15 bases between. The CDR3 has 14 residues. The CDR3 DNA is TGCAGCGTCCAGGCCCGGGTTCTCACAGATACGCAGTATTTT. This codes for CSVQARVLTDTQYF.

This chain connects TRBV18 to TRBJ1-3; D is perhaps TRBD1 (5 bases). CDR1 and CDR2 from the germline V gene are KGHSH and LQKENI. The CDR3 extends over 16 amino acids. The germline V and J ends were trimmed by 4 bases and 2 bases, with 15 bases remaining between them. The CDR3 DNA follows: TGTGCCAGCTCACTCACGCAGGGTCCGCCTGGAAACACCATATATTTT. Its translation is CASSLTQGPPGNTIYF.

The V call is TRBV2, the J call TRBJ2-5; D uncertain. The CDR3 loop spans 14 amino acids. Germline lookup yields CDR1 SNHLY and CDR2 FYNNEI. V lost 1 base and J lost 2, with 8 bases in between. The CDR3 is CASSEDQVQETQYF. Here the CDR3 DNA reads TGTGCCAGCAGTGAAGATCAGGTTCAAGAGACCCAGTACTTC.

As DNA, the CDR3 is TGTGCCAGCAGCCACCCGACAGGGAGGTCCTATGGCTACACCTTC. Protein sequence: CASSHPTGRSYGYTF. The rearrangement uses TRBV7-9 and TRBJ1-2, with 7 bases matching TRBD1. The V segment lost 5 bases and the J segment 4 bases; nucleotides outside the gene matches: 10. Per germline, CDR1 SEHNR and CDR2 FQNEAQ (reference sequence). This CDR3 is 15 amino acids long.

This clone was counted a single time. The CDR3 protein is CASSLGLGTAYGYTF. The CDR3 nucleotides are TGTGCCAGCAGCTTAGGTTTGGGGACAGCTTATGGCTACACCTTC. This chain joins TRBV7-9 and TRBJ1-2, with 7 bases identical to TRBD1. CDR3 length equals 15 residues. In germline, CDR1 is SEHNR, CDR2 FQNEAQ (reference sequence). With 1 base clipped from V and 5 bases from J, the junction kept 7 bases outside the gene matches.

The CDR3 DNA sequence: TGTGCCAGCAGCTTGGGGACAGTGGGAACCCAACTCGAGCAGTACTTC. Translated, it gives CASSLGTVGTQLEQYF. The gene calls are TRBV7-9 and TRBJ2-7, with 7 bases matching TRBD1. J gave up 6 bases and V 3 bases, and 14 bases lay outside the gene matches. This CDR3 spans 16 amino acids. CDR1 and CDR2 (germline): SEHNR, FQNEAQ (reference sequence).

The chain carries TRBV6-5 and TRBJ2-3, with unresolved D. The V gene's germline CDR1 is MNHEY and CDR2 SVGAGI. The CDR3 consists of 15 residues. Trimming took 4 bases from V and 0 from J, leaving 11 bases between them. CDR3 sequence (DNA): TGTGCCAGCAGTTTCGGTACCGGGAGCACAGATACGCAGTATTTT. Translation gives CASSFGTGSTDTQYF.

The chain uses TRBV5-1 and TRBJ2-1, with 11 bases fitting TRBD2. The germline V gene encodes CDR1 SGHRS and CDR2 YFSETQ. The trim removed 2 bases at V and 9 bases at J, leaving 16 bases unmatched. The CDR3 extends over 18 amino acids. CDR3 loop: CASSLGSTSGVRGGEQFF. In DNA form, the CDR3 reads TGCGCCAGCAGCTTAGGATCGACTAGCGGGGTCAGAGGTGGTGAGCAGTTCTTC.

V and J are TRBV4-2 and TRBJ2-5; TRBD2 is a possible D gene (5 bases). The CDR3 extends over 14 amino acids. Trimming pared 0 bases from V and 5 bases from J, leaving 10 bases between. Germline loops: CDR1 LGHNA, CDR2 YNFKEQ. The CDR3 protein is CASSQDLWRETQYF. DNA of the CDR3: TGTGCCAGCAGCCAAGATCTCTGGAGGGAGACCCAGTACTTC.

V usage is TRBV6-1 and J usage is TRBJ1-3, with TRBD1 as a possible D gene (6 bases). Trimming took off 6 bases at V and 4 bases at J, with 13 bases between the two ends. Germline-derived CDR1 and CDR2 are MNHNS and SASEGT. This CDR3 region has 14 residues. The CDR3 loop reads CASRVQGGGNTIYF. The CDR3 bases are TGTGCCAGCAGGGTACAGGGAGGAGGAAACACCATATATTTT.

This clone was seen a single time. J is TRBJ2-7 and V is TRBV5-1; no firm D call. CDR3 length: 12 residues. V lost 3 bases and J 5 bases, leaving 9 bases between the germline ends. Germline CDR1 SGHRS, CDR2 YFSETQ. CDR3 DNA: TGCGCCAGCAGCTCAGTTGAAGACGAGCAGTACTTC. Translating gives CASSSVEDEQYF.

V gene TRBV25-1 combines with J gene TRBJ1-1; D gene uncertain. This CDR3 contains 11 residues. V was clipped by 7 bases and J by 3 bases, with 6 bases between them. Germline V gene lookup returns CDR1 MGHDK and CDR2 SYGVNS. CDR3 sequence reads: CASTWDTEAFF. CDR3 DNA sequence: TGTGCCAGCACTTGGGACACTGAAGCTTTCTTT.

The J gene is TRBJ2-2, the V gene TRBV6-1; D may be TRBD1 (6 bases). V lost 6 bases, J lost 4 bases, and 15 bases lay in between. Per germline, CDR1 MNHNS and CDR2 SASEGT. The CDR3 covers 15 residues. CDR3 residues: CASRSGRDITGELFF. The CDR3 DNA sequence: TGTGCCAGCAGATCGGGCAGGGACATCACCGGGGAGCTGTTTTTT.

This chain connects TRBV6-5 to TRBJ1-5; 7 bases align to TRBD1. Germline CDR1 and CDR2: MNHEY and SVGAGI. Trimming took 4 bases from V and 4 from J; bases not matched to a gene: 4. This CDR3 is 14 amino acids long. Written as DNA, the CDR3 is TGTGCCAGCAGTTCTCGACAGGGTAATCAGCCCCAGCATTTT. This gives the protein CASSSRQGNQPQHF.

The chain employs TRBV10-3 and TRBJ1-6; no clear D gene. The V and J ends lost 2 bases and 8 bases respectively, with 10 bases between them. This CDR3 is 14 amino acids long. Germline lookup yields CDR1 ENHRY and CDR2 SYGVKD. As DNA, the CDR3 is TGTGCCATCAGTGAGCGACAAAAAGATTCACCCCTCCACTTT. Translating it yields CAISERQKDSPLHF.